This is a list of T cell receptor beta chains from one sample in a study of blood T cell repertoires in COVID-19. Some clones are missing from TCRdb's copy, which holds only in-frame ones; the method was immunoSEQ multiplex PCR. The repertoire has under 100,000 clones, roughly 92% of them found once; the top ten carry approximately 6%. Sequencing used peripheral blood. All receptors come from a woman aged 55-75 years with active COVID-19. Each CDR3 is given with its conserved first and last residue. The order of the fields is J gene, D gene, clone size, V gene, CDR3 DNA, CDR3 protein. The D gene is left open where the match is weak. The size entry is marked missing in some rows and otherwise reads once, few, many or a size class.

TRBJ1-4 | TRBD1 | . | TRBV30 | TGTGCCTGGACGAGGACAGGGGCGAAGGAAAAACTGTTTTTT | CAWTRTGAKEKLFF
TRBJ2-3 | . | . | TRBV19 | TGTGCCAGTAGTACCGCCGCTAGGGGATCTCCAGATACGCAGTATTTT | CASSTAARGSPDTQYF
TRBJ1-2 | . | . | TRBV18 | TGTGCCAGCTCACCACCGGTCCAGGGCAGCGGCTACACCTTC | CASSPPVQGSGYTF
TRBJ2-3 | . | . | TRBV24-1 | TGTGCCACCAGTGATTTGCCTAGCAGCACAGATACGCAGTATTTT | CATSDLPSSTDTQYF
TRBJ1-6 | TRBD1 | . | TRBV5-8 | TGTGCCAGCAGCGCGACAGGGTGGACACCCCTCCACTTT | CASSATGWTPLHF
TRBJ1-3 | TRBD1 | . | TRBV10-3 | TGTGCCATCAGTGAGTCTGACGGACAGGGTTTAAGGAACACCATATATTTT | CAISESDGQGLRNTIYF
TRBJ2-7 | . | . | TRBV5-1 | TGCGCCAGCAGCTTGGCCAGGGCCTACGAGCAGTACTTC | CASSLARAYEQYF
TRBJ2-1 | . | . | TRBV20-1 | TGCAGTGCTAGTGGCCCATTCGAATCCTCCGGGCAGTTCTTC | CSASGPFESSGQFF
TRBJ1-5 | . | . | TRBV27 | TGTGCCAGCGGGAAGGGGTCGCAGCCCCAGCATTTT | CASGKGSQPQHF
TRBJ2-5 | TRBD2 | . | TRBV6-5 | TGTGCCAGCAGTTACTTGGCTAGCGGGGGGCAAGAGACCCAGTACTTC | CASSYLASGGQETQYF
TRBJ1-2 | TRBD1 | . | TRBV7-2 | TGTGCCAGCAGCTTAGAGGTGACAGGGGCTGGCTACACCTTC | CASSLEVTGAGYTF
TRBJ2-5 | TRBD1 | . | TRBV6-5 | TGTGCCAGCAGTTACTCCGGACAGGACTACCAAGAGACCCAGTACTTC | CASSYSGQDYQETQYF
TRBJ1-2 | . | . | TRBV4-1 | TGCGCCAGCAGCCAAGATCTCTCGCGTGGCTACACCTTC | CASSQDLSRGYTF
TRBJ2-1 | . | . | TRBV11-2 | TGTGCCAGCAGCCATTACAATGAGCAGTTCTTC | CASSHYNEQFF
TRBJ2-1 | TRBD2 | . | TRBV5-4 | TGTGCCAGCAGCCGACTAGCGGGAAACAATGAGCAGTTCTTC | CASSRLAGNNEQFF
TRBJ2-1 | TRBD2 | . | TRBV14 | TGTGCCAGCAGCCGGATGCCCGGGACTAGCGGGGGGGTCTCCTACAATGAGCAGTTCTTC | CASSRMPGTSGGVSYNEQFF
TRBJ2-2 | TRBD2 | . | TRBV5-4 | TGTGCCAGCAGGAGCGGGGGGAACACCGGGGAGCTGTTTTTT | CASRSGGNTGELFF
TRBJ1-4 | . | . | TRBV19 | TGTGCCACCCAGGACAGAATTAATGAAAAACTGTTTTTT | CATQDRINEKLFF
TRBJ1-1 | . | . | TRBV28 | TGTGCCAGCAGTTTATCCAGGGGCGCGGGGGATACTGAAGCTTTCTTT | CASSLSRGAGDTEAFF
TRBJ1-5 | . | . | TRBV1 | TGCACCAGCACCAAGCCCCCCCGTCAGCCCCAGCATTTT | CTSTKPPRQPQHF
TRBJ1-1 | TRBD1 | . | TRBV11-2 | TGTGCCAGCAGCTTCCGAAAAGGACAGGGGGGCACTGAAGCTTTCTTT | CASSFRKGQGGTEAFF
TRBJ2-7 | . | . | TRBV5-1 | TGCGCCAGCAGCTTCCTTTCAGGGATAGAAAGTTCCTACGAGCAGTACTTC | CASSFLSGIESSYEQYF
TRBJ2-7 | TRBD2 | . | TRBV11-2 | TGTGCCAGCAGCTTAGACGGGACTAGCGGGTACTTC | CASSLDGTSGYF
TRBJ2-3 | TRBD2 | once | TRBV11-2 | TGTGCCAGCAGCTTACCCGCGGGAGAAACAGATACGCAGTATTTT | CASSLPAGETDTQYF
TRBJ2-3 | . | . | TRBV5-6 | TGTGCCAGCAGCGCGACGGGGGTTACCCTGACAGATACGCAGTATTTT | CASSATGVTLTDTQYF
TRBJ2-5 | . | . | TRBV11-3 | TGTGCCAGCAGCCCCCCCGGGACTCTTAAAGAGACCCAGTACTTC | CASSPPGTLKETQYF
TRBJ2-1 | . | . | TRBV7-9 | TGTGCCAGCAGCTTATTCGCACAATCTGAGCAGTTCTTC | CASSLFAQSEQFF
TRBJ2-7 | . | . | TRBV3-1/TRBV3-2 | TGTGCCAGCAGCCAAGTCCGGGAAGAGCAGTACTTC | CASSQVREEQYF
TRBJ1-3 | TRBD1 | . | TRBV28 | TGTGCCAGCAGTTCCCAGGGGGCCTCTGGAAACACCATATATTTT | CASSSQGASGNTIYF
TRBJ1-4 | TRBD1 | . | TRBV19 | TGTGCCAGTAGTGTAGGACAGGTGATCGGTGAAAAACTGTTTTTT | CASSVGQVIGEKLFF
TRBJ1-5 | . | . | TRBV28 | TGTGCCAGCAGTTGGGCAGTAAATAGCAATCAGCCCCAGCATTTT | CASSWAVNSNQPQHF
TRBJ2-3 | TRBD2 | . | TRBV6-1 | TGTGCCAGCAGTGAGGGGGGGAACACAGATACGCAGTATTTT | CASSEGGNTDTQYF
TRBJ1-2 | TRBD1 | . | TRBV28 | TGTGCCAGCAGTTTAGTCCAGGGGGACTATGGCTACACCTTC | CASSLVQGDYGYTF
TRBJ2-7 | . | . | TRBV7-9 | TGTGCCAGCAGCTTAGCGTCCCGTCTCTCCTACGAGCAGTACTTC | CASSLASRLSYEQYF
TRBJ1-6 | . | . | TRBV18 | TGTGCCAGCTCACCAGAAAAGGGACTACGTTCACCCCTCCACTTT | CASSPEKGLRSPLHF
TRBJ2-1 | TRBD1 | . | TRBV18 | TGTGCCAGCTCACCCCGTGGGACAGTGCAGTTCTTC | CASSPRGTVQFF
TRBJ2-1 | . | . | TRBV6-5 | TGTGCCAGCTACACCGGGGGAAACTACAATGAGCAGTTCTTC | CASYTGGNYNEQFF
TRBJ1-5 | TRBD1 | . | TRBV12-5 | TGTGCTAGTGGTTCCGGGACAGGGAACGTGCCCCAGCATTTT | CASGSGTGNVPQHF
TRBJ1-4 | TRBD1 | . | TRBV19 | TGTGCCAGTAGTATAGGACAGGGGGCTATCGAACTGTTTTTT | CASSIGQGAIELFF
TRBJ2-7 | TRBD1 | . | TRBV27 | TGTGCCAGCAGTTTACGACAGGGGTTTGGGGAGCAGTACTTC | CASSLRQGFGEQYF